The T cell receptor (beta chain) described here comes from a study of blood T cell repertoires in COVID-19. This table comes from immunoSEQ multiplex PCR, and its TCRdb copy is limited to in-frame clones, with some not included. The sample lists 180,000 or so clones; approximately 85% were seen once. This CDR3 region has 16 residues. CDR1 and CDR2 from the germline V gene are SGHVS and FQNEAQ. V dropped 3 bases and J dropped 10; count of bases not matched to a gene: 6. The count of this clone is one. The sample consisted of peripheral blood. The clonotype was recovered from a human donor with active or convalescent COVID-19. The donor label of this sample is uncertain. This chain uses TRBV7-8 with TRBJ2-1, with 16 bases that match TRBD2. CDR3 sequence reads: CASSLGTSGRVGEQFF. The CDR3 DNA reads TGTGCCAGCAGCTTGGGGACTAGCGGGAGGGTTGGGGAGCAGTTCTTC.